This T cell receptor (beta chain) was documented in a study of cytomegalovirus exposure and HLA in healthy donors. The study, taken as a whole, reports: The study flagged some 170 TCR beta chains as cytomegalovirus-associated. Follow-up analysis later connected one missense variant in DCLRE1C with trimming of TCR beta V- and J-genes. Productive rates of about 87% or about 30% were seen for most TCR beta V segments in an earlier analysis.

The CDR3 runs 15 residues. Trimming took 2 bases from V and 0 from J, leaving 10 bases between them. In germline, CDR1 is SGHNT, CDR2 YYREEE (reference sequence). Note on this clone: What it binds is unknown.

The PCR employed 60 Vbeta primers together with 13 Jbeta primers. As processed by the authors: About 10 million shared chains were among around 80 million unique TCR beta chains counted in a later analysis. Here immunoSEQ multiplex PCR was the method, and the copy in TCRdb shows in-frame clones only, minus some. Clone size and V and J calls were adopted from that table, with D and trimming inferred from the DNA. Of some 98,000 clones detected, approximately 83% appear once; the ten largest clones hold approximately 3.7%. This TCR was sampled from a female donor in good health and CMV-seropositive. This chain links TRBV5-4 with TRBJ2-3, with D perhaps TRBD2 (6 bases). Sequenced material: PBMCs. CDR3 in amino acids: CASSLSGTSTDTQYF. The CDR3 coding sequence is TGTGCCAGCAGCTTATCAGGGACTAGCACAGATACGCAGTATTTT. The full variable domain, rest sourced from reference TRBV5-4 and TRBJ2-3, is ETGVTQSPTHLIKTRGQQVTLRCSSQSGHNTVSWYQQALGQGPQFIFQYYREEENGRGNFPPRFSGLQFPNYSSELNVNALELDDSALYLCASSLSGTSTDTQYFGPGTRLTVL.